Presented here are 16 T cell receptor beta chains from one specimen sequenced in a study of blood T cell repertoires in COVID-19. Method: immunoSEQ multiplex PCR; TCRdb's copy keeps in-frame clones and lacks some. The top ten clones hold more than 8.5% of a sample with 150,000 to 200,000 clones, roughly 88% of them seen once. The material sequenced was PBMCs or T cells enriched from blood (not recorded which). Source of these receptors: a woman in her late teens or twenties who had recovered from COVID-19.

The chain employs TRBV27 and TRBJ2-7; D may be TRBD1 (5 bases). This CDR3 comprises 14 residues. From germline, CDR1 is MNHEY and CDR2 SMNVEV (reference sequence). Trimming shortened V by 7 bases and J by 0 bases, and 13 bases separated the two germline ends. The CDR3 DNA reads TGTGCCAGCAAGAGACAGTTGACCTCCTACGAGCAGTACTTC. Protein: CASKRQLTSYEQYF.

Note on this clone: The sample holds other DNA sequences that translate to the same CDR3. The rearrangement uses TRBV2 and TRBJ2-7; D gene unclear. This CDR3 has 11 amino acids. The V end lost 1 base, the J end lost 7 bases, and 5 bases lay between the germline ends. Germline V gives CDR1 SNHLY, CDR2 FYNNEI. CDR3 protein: CASSEVREQYF. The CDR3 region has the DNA TGTGCCAGCAGTGAAGTCAGAGAGCAGTACTTC.

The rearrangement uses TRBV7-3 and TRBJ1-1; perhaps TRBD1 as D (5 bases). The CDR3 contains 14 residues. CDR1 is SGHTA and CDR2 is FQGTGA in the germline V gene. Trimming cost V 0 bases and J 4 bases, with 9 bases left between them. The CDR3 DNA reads TGTGCCAGCAGCTTAACATCAGGGCCCACTGAAGCTTTCTTT. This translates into CASSLTSGPTEAFF.

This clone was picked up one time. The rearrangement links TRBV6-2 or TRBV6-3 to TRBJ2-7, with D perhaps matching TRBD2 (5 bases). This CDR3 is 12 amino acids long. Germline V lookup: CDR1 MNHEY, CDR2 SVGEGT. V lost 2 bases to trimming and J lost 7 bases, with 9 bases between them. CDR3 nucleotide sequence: TGTGCCAGCAGTTACGAGGGTGGGGAGCAGTACTTC. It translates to CASSYEGGEQYF.

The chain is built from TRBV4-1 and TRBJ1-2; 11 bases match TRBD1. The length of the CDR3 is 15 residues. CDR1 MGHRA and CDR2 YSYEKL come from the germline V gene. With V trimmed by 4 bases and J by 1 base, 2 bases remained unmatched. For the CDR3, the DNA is TGCGCCAGCAGCCCCGGGACAGGGGGTAACTATGGCTACACCTTC. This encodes CASSPGTGGNYGYTF.

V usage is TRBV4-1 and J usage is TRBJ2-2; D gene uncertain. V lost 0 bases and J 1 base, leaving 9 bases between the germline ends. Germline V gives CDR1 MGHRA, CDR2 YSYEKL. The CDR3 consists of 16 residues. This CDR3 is CASSQESTENTGELFF. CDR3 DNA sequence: TGCGCCAGCAGCCAAGAATCGACTGAGAACACCGGGGAGCTGTTTTTT.

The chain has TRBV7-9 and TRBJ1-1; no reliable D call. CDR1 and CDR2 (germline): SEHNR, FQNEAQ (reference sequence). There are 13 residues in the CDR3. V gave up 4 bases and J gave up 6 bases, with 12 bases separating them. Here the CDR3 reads CASSSAASPEAFF. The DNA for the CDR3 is TGTGCCAGCAGCTCGGCGGCTAGCCCTGAAGCTTTCTTT.

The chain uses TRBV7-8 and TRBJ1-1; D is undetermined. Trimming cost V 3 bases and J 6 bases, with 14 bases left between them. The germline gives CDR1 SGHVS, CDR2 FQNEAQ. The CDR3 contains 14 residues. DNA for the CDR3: TGTGCCAGCAGCTTTAGCCCTCTAGGCGCTGAAGCTTTCTTT. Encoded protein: CASSFSPLGAEAFF.

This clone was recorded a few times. CDR3 coding DNA: TGTGCCAGCTCACCAGTCGCAGGGGACGGAAACACCATATATTTT. Amino acids: CASSPVAGDGNTIYF. The chain has TRBV18 and TRBJ1-3; D possibly corresponds to TRBD1 (6 bases). Germline V gives CDR1 KGHSH, CDR2 LQKENI. The CDR3 totals 15 residues. Deletions cut 2 bases from V and 4 bases from J, with 12 bases between.

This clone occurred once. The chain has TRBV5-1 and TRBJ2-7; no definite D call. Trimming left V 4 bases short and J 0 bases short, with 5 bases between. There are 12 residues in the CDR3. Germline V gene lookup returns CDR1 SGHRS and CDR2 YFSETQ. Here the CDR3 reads CASSASSYEQYF. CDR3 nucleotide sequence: TGCGCCAGCAGCGCGAGCTCCTACGAGCAGTACTTC.

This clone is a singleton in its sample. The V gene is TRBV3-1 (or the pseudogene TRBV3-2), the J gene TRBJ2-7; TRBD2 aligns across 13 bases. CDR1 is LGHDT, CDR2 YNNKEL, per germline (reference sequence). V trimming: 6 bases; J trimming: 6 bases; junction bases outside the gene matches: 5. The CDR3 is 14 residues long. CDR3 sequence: CASSTSGGAREQYF. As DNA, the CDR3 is TGTGCCAGCAGTACTAGCGGGGGGGCCCGCGAGCAGTACTTC.

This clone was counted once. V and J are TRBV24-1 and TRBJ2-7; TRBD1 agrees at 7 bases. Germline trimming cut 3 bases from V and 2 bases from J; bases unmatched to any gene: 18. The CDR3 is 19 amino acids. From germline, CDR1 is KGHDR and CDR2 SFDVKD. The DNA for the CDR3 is TGTGCCACCAGTGATCTCTGGACAGGACCTCGGCTGGAGGCCTACGAGCAGTACTTC. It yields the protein CATSDLWTGPRLEAYEQYF.

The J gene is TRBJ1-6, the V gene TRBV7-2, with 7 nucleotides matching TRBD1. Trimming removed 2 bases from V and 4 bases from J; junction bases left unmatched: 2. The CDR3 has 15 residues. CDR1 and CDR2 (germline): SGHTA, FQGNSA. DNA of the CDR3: TGTGCCAGCAGCTTAACAGGGGTATATAATTCACCCCTCCACTTT. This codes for CASSLTGVYNSPLHF. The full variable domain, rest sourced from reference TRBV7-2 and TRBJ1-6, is GAGVSQSPSNKVTEKGKDVELRCDPISGHTALYWYRQSLGQGLEFLIYFQGNSAPDKSGLPSDRFSAERTGGSVSTLTIQRTQQEDSAVYLCASSLTGVYNSPLHFGNGTRLTVT.

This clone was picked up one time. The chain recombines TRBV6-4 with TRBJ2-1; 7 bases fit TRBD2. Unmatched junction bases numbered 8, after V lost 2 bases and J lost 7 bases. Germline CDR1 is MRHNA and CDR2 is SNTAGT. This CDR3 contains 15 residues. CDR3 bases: TGTGCCAGCAGTGACAGGGCGGGAGCTCGTAATGAGCAGTTCTTC. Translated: CASSDRAGARNEQFF.

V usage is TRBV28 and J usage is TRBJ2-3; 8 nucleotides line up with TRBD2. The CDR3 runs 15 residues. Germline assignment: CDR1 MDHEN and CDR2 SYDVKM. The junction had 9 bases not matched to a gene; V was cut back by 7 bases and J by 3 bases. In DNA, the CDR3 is TGTGCCAGCAACCGAGCGGGAGCCGGGACAGATACGCAGTATTTT. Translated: CASNRAGAGTDTQYF.

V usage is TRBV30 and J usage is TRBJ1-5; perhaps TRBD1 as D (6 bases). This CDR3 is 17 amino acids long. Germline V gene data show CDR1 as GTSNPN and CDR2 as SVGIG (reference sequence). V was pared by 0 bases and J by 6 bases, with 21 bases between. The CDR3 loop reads CAWSVWRGQGKSQPQHF. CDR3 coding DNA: TGTGCCTGGAGTGTATGGCGGGGGCAGGGGAAATCTCAGCCCCAGCATTTT. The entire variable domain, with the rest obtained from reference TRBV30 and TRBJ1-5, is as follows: SQTIHQWPATLVQPVGSPLSLECTVEGTSNPNLYWYRQAAGRGLQLLFYSVGIGQISSEVPQNLSASRPQDRQFILSSKKLLLSDSGFYLCAWSVWRGQGKSQPQHFGDGTRLSIL.